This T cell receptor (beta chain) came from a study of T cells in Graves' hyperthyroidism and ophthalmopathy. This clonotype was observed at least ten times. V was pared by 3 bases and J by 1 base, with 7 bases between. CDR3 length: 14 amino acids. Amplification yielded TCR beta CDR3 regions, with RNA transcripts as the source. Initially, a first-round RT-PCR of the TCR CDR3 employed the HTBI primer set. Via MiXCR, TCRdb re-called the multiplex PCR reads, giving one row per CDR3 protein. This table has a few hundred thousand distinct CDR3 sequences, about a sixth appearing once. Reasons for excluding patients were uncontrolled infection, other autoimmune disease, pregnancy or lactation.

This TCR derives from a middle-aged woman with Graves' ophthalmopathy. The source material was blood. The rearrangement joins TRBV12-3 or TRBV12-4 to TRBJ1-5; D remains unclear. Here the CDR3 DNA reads TGTGCCAGCAGTTTGGTGGACAGCAATCAGCCCCAGCATTTT. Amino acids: CASSLVDSNQPQHF.